The 9 T cell receptor beta chains below come from one sample, sequenced in a study of shared clonotypes between healthy human individuals. Here immunoSEQ multiplex PCR was the method, and the copy in TCRdb shows in-frame clones only, minus some. Of about a million clones listed, 60% to 85% are singletons. Source material: memory CD4+ T cells from PBMCs. Subset defined: CD45RA-negative fraction. The receptors here all came from a man aged 18 to 29 in good health. Some clones in this sample may be carry-over from other donors' samples.

The genes are TRBV2 and TRBJ2-1; TRBD2 might be the D (5 bases). The length of the CDR3 is 12 residues. Trimming shortened V by 7 bases and J by 5 bases, and 9 bases separated the two germline ends. Germline V gene lookup returns CDR1 SNHLY and CDR2 FYNNEI. CDR3 protein: CASKRSNNEQFF. Here the CDR3 DNA reads TGTGCCAGCAAGCGGAGTAACAATGAGCAGTTCTTC.

V usage is TRBV4-2 and J usage is TRBJ2-7; the match to TRBD2 covers 7 bases. The CDR3 consists of 15 residues. In germline, CDR1 is LGHNA, CDR2 YNFKEQ. V was clipped by 4 bases and J by 2 bases; unmatched bases: 8. CDR3 loop: CASSPHRAGPYEQYF. For the CDR3, the DNA is TGTGCCAGCAGCCCCCATCGAGCGGGGCCCTACGAGCAGTACTTC.

V gene TRBV4-1 combines with J gene TRBJ1-1, with D maybe TRBD1 (6 bases). The germline V gene has CDR1 MGHRA and CDR2 YSYEKL. The V and J ends lost 4 bases and 2 bases respectively, with 8 bases between them. The CDR3 sequence is 13 residues long. In DNA, the CDR3 is TGCGCCAGCAGCCTGGGGGGCAACACTGAAGCTTTCTTT. Its translation: CASSLGGNTEAFF.

The V call is TRBV6-1, the J call TRBJ2-3; 7 nucleotides match TRBD1. CDR1 is MNHNS and CDR2 is SASEGT in the germline V gene. The ends lost 3 bases at V and 13 bases at J; junction bases unmatched: 13. CDR3 size: 14 residues. The chain's CDR3 is CASSDFTPPGQKYF. The CDR3 DNA follows: TGTGCCAGCAGTGATTTTACCCCCCCGGGACAGAAGTATTTT.

The gene calls are TRBV5-1 and TRBJ2-3, with D maybe TRBD1 (5 bases). Germline-derived CDR1 and CDR2 are SGHRS and YFSETQ. This CDR3 is 15 amino acids long. Trimming shortened V by 0 bases and J by 3 bases, and 11 bases separated the two germline ends. The CDR3 here is CASSLAKGETDTQYF. CDR3 sequence (DNA): TGCGCCAGCAGCTTGGCCAAAGGGGAAACAGATACGCAGTATTTT.

This clone showed up just a few times. The chain is built from TRBV28 and TRBJ2-3, with D unclear. The V gene's germline CDR1 is MDHEN and CDR2 SYDVKM. The CDR3 extends over 12 amino acids. V lost 2 bases and J 5 bases, leaving 5 bases between the germline ends. DNA of the CDR3: TGTGCCAGCAGTTTAGTTCGAGATACGCAGTATTTT. Translating gives CASSLVRDTQYF.

The chain has TRBV11-1 and TRBJ2-5; D unclear. The germline V gene encodes CDR1 SGHAT and CDR2 FQDESV (reference sequence). This CDR3 spans 13 amino acids. V was pared by 3 bases and J by 9 bases, with 14 bases between. The CDR3, as DNA: TGTGCCAGCAGCTTTGAGCAAGAGACGGCCCAGTACTTC. It specifies CASSFEQETAQYF.

V and J are TRBV7-9 and TRBJ1-2; D is unresolved. Germline lookup yields CDR1 SEHNR and CDR2 FQNEAQ (reference sequence). There are 16 residues in the CDR3. V dropped 5 bases and J dropped 8 bases, with 24 bases sitting between them. This CDR3 is CASSTRGQAGNGGYTF. In DNA, the CDR3 is TGTGCCAGCAGCACTCGGGGTCAGGCTGGAAATGGAGGCTACACCTTC.

A note on this clone: A far larger clone is off by one base, so a read error is likely. CDR3 bases: TGTGCCACCAGCAGAGACAGGGATTGGGGAGCGGGACCACATTGGTACGAGCAGTACTTC. Translation gives CATSRDRDWGAGPHWYEQYF. The chain joins TRBV15 to TRBJ2-7; TRBD2 matches at 7 bases. The CDR3 contains 20 residues. J lost 4 bases, V lost 0 bases, and 21 bases had no gene match. CDR1 is LNHNV and CDR2 is YYDKDF in the germline V gene (reference sequence).